A single sample gave rise to the 3 T cell receptor beta chains below, sequenced in a study of spatial heterogeneity in lung cancer. Study-level points and caveats: Mutation tallies in tumors tracked expanded intratumoral alpha and beta TCR counts.

TCRdb re-analysed the 5' RACE reads in MiXCR, keeping a single row per CDR3 protein. The repertoire holds some 25,000 distinct CDR3 sequences, about 7% seen once, with approximately 23% in the top ten. Time point given: sample taken at primary tumor resection. Their specific antigens are unknown. The sample in question was lung tumor tissue, obtained at surgery. These receptor sequences come from a male donor with early-stage non-small cell lung cancer.

V usage is TRBV6-6 and J usage is TRBJ2-1; possibly TRBD1 or TRBD2 for D (5 bases each). The CDR3 sequence is 16 residues long. Trimming removed 4 bases at V and 4 bases at J, with 17 bases between. The V gene's germline CDR1 is MNHNY and CDR2 SVGAGI (reference sequence). This CDR3 reads CASSSDGTLLYNEQFF. CDR3 in DNA: TGTGCCAGCAGTTCCGATGGGACCCTCCTTTACAATGAGCAGTTCTTC.

The rearrangement joins TRBV7-2 to TRBJ1-1; 9 nucleotides match TRBD1. In germline, CDR1 is SGHTA, CDR2 FQGNSA. This CDR3 is built from 12 residues. V shed 5 bases and J 11 bases; nucleotides not matched to a gene: 6. The CDR3 here is CASSLGQGYAFF. DNA of the CDR3: TGTGCCAGCAGCCTGGGACAGGGCTACGCTTTCTTT.

The table lists this clonotype with many counts. J is TRBJ2-3 and V is TRBV12-3 or TRBV12-4, with D perhaps matching TRBD2 (5 bases). This CDR3 region has 13 residues. V shed 8 bases and J shed 6 bases, with 15 bases lying between them. In nucleotides, the CDR3 is TGTGCCAGCCTCCTGAGCGGTGCGGATACGCAGTATTTT. This gives the protein CASLLSGADTQYF.